This TCR beta chain stems from a study of cytomegalovirus exposure and HLA in healthy donors. Study details: The approximately 110 validation repertoires used a platform that matched the one used for the 550 to 800 first-cohort repertoires, as a later analysis reported. Study conclusions and caveats: The listing of roughly 160 TCR beta chains classed them as cytomegalovirus-associated. Reports credit the classifier with highly specific, highly sensitive diagnosis of cytomegalovirus status. Generally TCR sequences proved uncommon, though certain public TCRs appeared in numerous donors.

Germline V gives CDR1 LGHNA, CDR2 YSLEER. The CDR3 has 16 amino acids. V lost 0 bases and J 0 bases, leaving 6 bases between the germline ends. Clones were read by immunoSEQ multiplex PCR, and TCRdb kept only the in-frame ones, dropping some. The sample includes about 220,000 clones, over 80% of them seen just once. Remarks on this clone: Its antigen is unidentified.

J is TRBJ2-6 and V is TRBV4-3; D is unresolved. This TCR derives from a woman aged 30 to 39 in good health and CMV-seropositive. Sequenced: PBMCs. CDR3 sequence (DNA): TGCGCCAGCAGCCAAGATGGGTCCTCTGGGGCCAACGTCCTGACTTTC. This gives the protein CASSQDGSSGANVLTF.